The T cell receptor beta chain described here comes from a study of long-term antiretroviral therapy in people with HIV (dated by TCRdb to between 2021 and 2023). In terms of the full investigation: Collection of the earliest samples took place about a decade ahead of the 2015 WHO recommendation for immediate ART, at a time when ART was typically delayed until CD4 counts fell. Whether ART initiation and durable HIV suppression were associated with changes in peripheral blood TRB repertoire composition and diversity was tested in a retrospective serial study. About two fifths of the roughly 30 participants with HIV were female. A total of approximately 200 cryopreserved PBMC samples came from around 30 adults with confirmed HIV infection and were collected serially over a mean of roughly 6 years (range 1-12). No cross-contamination during QIAcube processing was seen in test extractions of a monoclonal T-cell line run alongside roughly 35 polyclonal samples. Summary of the overall study and its limitations: Compared with controls, HIV repertoires had narrower CDR3 length ranges, and the network structure pointed to an antigen-experienced repertoire that shifted only slightly toward naive after ART. Expanded TRB clones identified before ART initiation dominated the repertoire across all time points, though the dominance fluctuated and decreased in many PLHIV after ART. The samples span the years 2004 to 2017, and the ART regimens used at that time may not be as effective as current regimens. Because cell numbers in pre-ART samples were limited, unsorted PBMC were profiled instead of sorted CD4+ and CD8+ T cells. Starting ART was linked to a significant rise in TRB diversity, yet even after long-term ART the diversity remained significantly lower than in transplant donor controls. Owing to limited PBMC availability, only the TCR beta chain was sequenced, without alpha chain pairing. Inferences about post-ART repertoire changes were limited because no data were available on ART adherence, viral resistance or therapy changes.

This clone was found once. This receptor's antigen is unknown. No much larger clone exists at a distance of one base, and base qualities are not known. To be included, a participant needed at least one PBMC sample from before ART initiation plus at least two post-ART samples. Every participant with HIV received treatment in the United States of America. Before DNA extraction, cryopreserved samples containing 1-10 million PBMC were thawed and washed. At the time of the earliest PBMC sample for each participant with HIV, ages ranged from about 23 to 60 years. Per participant, PBMC samples came from 1-4 timepoints prior to ART initiation and 2-8 timepoints following ART initiation, for a median of 7 samples. For every participant, serial HIV viral load, CD4+ T-cell count, ART history and demographic data were obtained. Genomic DNA was extracted from unsorted PBMC with a Qiagen kit on a QIAcube, with processing performed in batches of 12 samples.

The immunoSEQ hsTCRB v3.0 assay was used at survey level resolution to sequence the TRB variable region. The targeted TRB sequencing depth was roughly 40,000-50,000 T-cell genomes per sample. TRB libraries were pooled and sequenced on an Illumina MiSeq using a v3 150-cycle kit. Processing in the source paper ran as follows. Analysis of repertoires was carried out in R inside a reproducible Nextflow workflow spanning QC, data transformation and analysis. LymphoSeq2, an R package for exploring AIRR-Seq data, was used to implement custom analyses. A few samples yielding fewer than 5000 total TRB sequences were excluded, leaving 188 analyzed HIV repertoires. Among the 180 to 200 HIV repertoires that were kept, under 60 were collected before ART initiation and 120 to 140 were collected after ART initiation. Each repertoire was downsampled to 5000 TRB nucleotide sequences, and summary statistics were averaged across 100 downsampling iterations. Only TRB sequences with CDR3 regions of at least seven amino acids were retained for analysis. A Shannon entropy-derived clonality score and the Gini coefficient were used to measure diversity. In repertoire networks, the top 5000 CDR3 amino acid sequences were linked whenever an edit distance of one separated two sequences. For TRB CDR3 amino acid sequences, GLIPH2 was used to predict antigen specificity groups and MHC restriction. Known CMV, EBV, HIV or tissue antigen associations were flagged by matching CDR3 amino acid sequences against VDJdb and McPAS-TCR. Pre-ART, post-ART and control groups were compared with Wilcoxon signed-rank tests and Holm-Bonferroni correction. As stored in TCRdb, this immuneACCESS dataset retains in-frame rearrangements with V and J assigned. A fraction of the clones does not appear; measured against another copy, unresolved V genes explain less than half of the discrepancy, and the remainder lacks a known reason. V and J calls and clone size follow that table, whereas D and trimming were derived from the DNA. In all, the sample holds over 30,000 clones, and 65% to 80% of those were seen once. The ten most abundant clones make up roughly 8.2% of the sample.

The germline V gene gives CDR1 as MNHNS and CDR2 as SASEGT. V sheds 0 bases and J sheds 2 bases, leaving 13 bases between their ends. Including the terminal cysteine and phenylalanine, the CDR3 comprises 17 residues. The read is trimmed to its CDR3 DNA, 51 bases read in frame from base 1. The sequence derives from a woman in her forties or fifties with HIV. Source: unsorted PBMCs, taken 3.1 years after starting antiretroviral therapy. This chain joins TRBV6-1 to TRBJ2-2, with no confident D gene call. The DNA sequence reads TGTGCCAGCAGTGAAGCTTTTCTAGGGCCTAACACCGGGGAGCTGTTTTTT. Its protein is CASSEAFLGPNTGELFF.